Each of the 31 T cell receptor beta chains below was sequenced from the same sample in a study of blood T cell repertoires in COVID-19. Sequencing was performed with immunoSEQ multiplex PCR; in TCRdb, only in-frame clones are kept and a portion is missing. The sample consists of some 250,000 clones, approximately 91% of them appearing once. Sequencing was performed on peripheral blood. These receptors all stem from a human donor in a cohort sampled during active COVID-19.

The chain is built from TRBV18 and TRBJ1-1; 9 positions match TRBD1. Germline V gives CDR1 KGHSH, CDR2 LQKENI. The ends lost 4 bases at V and 2 bases at J; junction bases unmatched: 2. There are 14 residues in the CDR3. DNA for the CDR3: TGTGCCAGCTCACGGACAGGGGCAAACACTGAAGCTTTCTTT. It yields the protein CASSRTGANTEAFF.

There are a few counts of this clone. The chain combines TRBV30 with TRBJ2-7; D ambiguous. CDR3 length equals 12 residues. Germline lookup yields CDR1 GTSNPN and CDR2 SVGIG (reference sequence). V lost 1 base to trimming and J lost 1 base, with 5 bases between them. The DNA for the CDR3 is TGTGCCTGGAGTGACAGATCCTACGAGCAGTACTTC. Amino acids: CAWSDRSYEQYF.

V usage is TRBV4-2 and J usage is TRBJ2-1; 8 bases line up with TRBD2. This CDR3 is built from 15 residues. Germline CDR1 is LGHNA and CDR2 is YNFKEQ. The trim removed 4 bases at V and 7 bases at J, leaving 9 bases unmatched. Written as DNA, the CDR3 is TGTGCCAGCAGCCTAGAATACCGCGGGGGGAATGAGCAGTTCTTC. Amino acid sequence: CASSLEYRGGNEQFF.

This clone came up a few times. This chain joins TRBV6-2 or TRBV6-3 and TRBJ2-2; 10 bases align to TRBD2. In germline, CDR1 is MNHEY, CDR2 SVGEGT. The CDR3 loop spans 18 amino acids. V gave up 6 bases and J gave up 3 bases; unmatched junction bases: 13. The DNA of the CDR3 is TGTGCCAGCAGCCCTAGCGGGAGTACCCTTAAGTACACCGGGGAGCTGTTTTTT. The encoded protein is CASSPSGSTLKYTGELFF.

The chain recombines TRBV4-3 with TRBJ2-7; 8 nucleotides align to TRBD2. J lost 4 bases, V lost 3 bases, and 14 bases had no gene match. The CDR3 covers 17 residues. Germline V gives CDR1 LGHNA, CDR2 YSLEER. CDR3 protein: CASSQGFSRSGSYEQYF. In DNA form, the CDR3 reads TGCGCCAGCAGCCAGGGATTTAGCAGGAGCGGGAGTTACGAGCAGTACTTC.

V is TRBV7-9 and J is TRBJ2-7; D perhaps matches TRBD1 (5 bases). Germline CDR1 and CDR2: SEHNR and FQNEAQ (reference sequence). CDR3 length equals 15 residues. V was shortened by 5 bases and J by 2 bases, with 16 bases between the two germline ends. The CDR3 nucleotides read TGTGCCAGCAGCCTGGGATGGGGCGATGCCTACGAGCAGTACTTC. As protein: CASSLGWGDAYEQYF.

The genes are TRBV5-6 and TRBJ1-1; D is unresolved. CDR3 length: 14 amino acids. CDR1 is SGHDT, CDR2 YYEEEE, per germline. Between the trimmed V and J ends, which lost 5 bases and 2 bases, there was a span of 13 bases. The CDR3 protein is CASSYPLTNTEAFF. The CDR3 DNA sequence: TGTGCCAGCAGTTACCCGCTTACAAACACTGAAGCTTTCTTT. Using reference TRBV5-6 and TRBJ1-1 for the parts outside the CDR3, the full variable domain is DAGVTQSPTHLIKTRGQQVTLRCSPKSGHDTVSWYQQALGQGPQFIFQYYEEEERQRGNFPDRFSGHQFPNYSSELNVNALLLGDSALYLCASSYPLTNTEAFFGQGTRLTVV.

V usage is TRBV7-2 and J usage is TRBJ2-5, with a tentative D call TRBD2 (5 bases). Trimming shortened V by 5 bases and J by 4 bases, and 11 bases separated the two germline ends. The CDR3 loop spans 13 amino acids. Germline CDR1 reads SGHTA; CDR2 reads FQGNSA. CDR3 amino acids: CASSNVGGETQYF. The CDR3 bases are TGTGCCAGCAGCAACGTTGGAGGAGAGACCCAGTACTTC.

The sample holds one count of this clone. CDR3 protein: CASSLRQGNTIYF. CDR3 nucleotide sequence: TGTGCCAGCAGCCTCCGACAGGGAAACACCATATATTTT. This chain links TRBV7-2 with TRBJ1-3; a weak D match, TRBD1 (5 bases). Germline assignment: CDR1 SGHTA and CDR2 FQGNSA. V was clipped by 5 bases and J by 4 bases, with 9 bases between them. There are 13 residues in the CDR3.

The CDR3 DNA is TGTGCCACCAGCCCTCGGACAGGGGCCACCGGGGAGCTGTTTTTT. Translated, it gives CATSPRTGATGELFF. J is TRBJ2-2 and V is TRBV15; 9 bases align to TRBD1. The CDR3 length is 15 residues. The ends lost 5 bases at V and 4 bases at J; junction bases unmatched: 5. Germline V gene data show CDR1 as LNHNV and CDR2 as YYDKDF (reference sequence).

The V and J genes are TRBV4-3 and TRBJ1-4; D remains unclear. Trimming shortened V by 0 bases and J by 8 bases, and 13 bases separated the two germline ends. Germline-derived CDR1 and CDR2 are LGHNA and YSLEER. This CDR3 comprises 15 residues. The CDR3 DNA sequence: TGCGCCAGCAGCCAAGACGCCTTAATAGCCGAAAAACTGTTTTTT. Translated, it gives CASSQDALIAEKLFF.

The rearrangement uses TRBV12-3 or TRBV12-4 and TRBJ1-1, with D possibly matching TRBD1 (5 bases). CDR3 length equals 13 residues. The CDR3 here is CAARVGEGTEAFF. Written as DNA, the CDR3 is TGTGCAGCCAGGGTCGGGGAGGGAACTGAAGCTTTCTTT.

This clone has a handful of counts. V gene TRBV7-2 combines with J gene TRBJ1-5, with TRBD1 as a possible D gene (5 bases). Germline V gene sequence: CDR1 SGHTA, CDR2 FQGNSA. V was pared by 5 bases and J by 2 bases, with 19 bases between. There are 17 residues in the CDR3. Here the CDR3 DNA reads TGTGCCAGCAGCATAAAGACAGAACACTTTGGCAATCAGCCCCAGCATTTT. Amino acid sequence: CASSIKTEHFGNQPQHF.

The chain has TRBV30 and TRBJ2-1; 9 bases are a match to TRBD1. The CDR3 is 15 amino acids. V dropped 2 bases and J dropped 6; count of bases not matched to a gene: 8. The germline gives CDR1 GTSNPN, CDR2 SVGIG (reference sequence). The CDR3 is CAWSLPGQGSNEQFF. The CDR3 DNA reads TGTGCCTGGAGTCTCCCCGGACAGGGGTCCAATGAGCAGTTCTTC.

V is TRBV10-3 and J is TRBJ2-2; D is unresolved. The length of the CDR3 is 12 residues. The V and J ends lost 6 bases and 6 bases respectively, with 8 bases between them. Germline CDR1 ENHRY, CDR2 SYGVKD. DNA for the CDR3: TGTGCCATCAGCTCTATAGCCGGGGAGCTGTTTTTT. Encoded protein: CAISSIAGELFF.

This clone was recorded once. CDR3 protein: CASSLFGTGGSMKAEAFF. In DNA, the CDR3 is TGTGCCAGCAGTTTATTCGGGACAGGGGGCTCGATGAAGGCTGAAGCTTTCTTT. The genes are TRBV27 and TRBJ1-1; 12 bases align to TRBD1. V shed 1 base, J shed 6 bases, and the junction held 12 bases outside the gene matches. This CDR3 has 18 amino acids. In germline, CDR1 is MNHEY, CDR2 SMNVEV (reference sequence).

Only a few counts were recorded for this clone. This chain joins TRBV24-1 and TRBJ2-1; TRBD1 is a possible D gene (6 bases). CDR3 length equals 16 residues. V lost 5 bases and J lost 0, with 13 bases in between. Looked up from germline, CDR1 is KGHDR and CDR2 is SFDVKD. The CDR3 spells CATSGAQGSSYNEQFF. The CDR3 nucleotides are TGTGCCACCAGTGGGGCTCAGGGGAGCTCCTACAATGAGCAGTTCTTC.

CDR3 in DNA: TGTGCCAGCAGTTCGGCGGGGACAGATACGCAGTATTTT. Translated, it gives CASSSAGTDTQYF. The chain carries TRBV6-2 or TRBV6-3 and TRBJ2-3, with D possibly matching TRBD2 (6 bases). Trimming left V 4 bases short and J 3 bases short, with 8 bases between. Germline CDR1 MNHEY, CDR2 SVGEGT. The CDR3 contains 13 residues.

This sequence joins TRBV5-6 and TRBJ1-2; D perhaps matches TRBD1 (6 bases). The CDR3 runs to 14 residues. Germline assignment: CDR1 SGHDT and CDR2 YYEEEE. V was cut by 0 bases and J by 4 bases, with 10 bases left in between. The CDR3 nucleotides are TGTGCCAGCAGCTTGGGACAGGCGGGCTATGGCTACACCTTC. It codes for CASSLGQAGYGYTF.

This clone was counted only a few times. The chain combines TRBV6-4 with TRBJ1-1; 9 bases are shared with TRBD1. The CDR3 extends over 18 amino acids. J was trimmed by 0 bases and V by 4 bases; bases with no gene match: 12. The V gene's germline CDR1 is MRHNA and CDR2 SNTAGT. Here the CDR3 reads CASSALPGQGRVNTEAFF. CDR3 coding DNA: TGTGCCAGCAGTGCCTTACCGGGACAGGGTAGGGTGAACACTGAAGCTTTCTTT.

The rearrangement uses TRBV6-5 and TRBJ2-7, with 8 bases fitting TRBD1. Germline CDR1 and CDR2: MNHEY and SVGAGI. V was pared by 4 bases and J by 12 bases, with 8 bases of the junction left unmatched. The CDR3 sequence is 12 residues long. CDR3 loop: CASSSDRVVMYF. CDR3 coding DNA: TGTGCCAGCAGTTCGGACAGGGTGGTTATGTACTTC.

This chain uses TRBV5-5 with TRBJ2-7, with 8 bases matching TRBD2. J lost 1 base, V lost 6 bases, and 6 bases had no gene match. The CDR3 runs 14 residues. Germline values: CDR1 SGHKS, CDR2 YYEKEE (reference sequence). CDR3 DNA: TGTGCCAGCACCCTCGGGGGGGGTTCCTACGAGCAGTACTTC. Translating it yields CASTLGGGSYEQYF. The entire variable domain, with the rest obtained from reference TRBV5-5 and TRBJ2-7, is as follows: DAGVTQSPTHLIKTRGQQVTLRCSPISGHKSVSWYQQVLGQGPQFIFQYYEKEERGRGNFPDRFSARQFPNYSSELNVNALLLGDSALYLCASTLGGGSYEQYFGPGTRLTVT.

The V and J genes are TRBV7-2 and TRBJ2-4, with D maybe TRBD2 (5 bases). The CDR3 contains 19 residues. Trimming stripped 5 bases from V and 0 bases from J, with 23 bases between. Germline lookup yields CDR1 SGHTA and CDR2 FQGNSA. The CDR3 DNA is TGTGCCAGCAGCCGTACTTGGGTGGGAGCGAAGATAGCCAAAAACATTCAGTACTTC. This encodes CASSRTWVGAKIAKNIQYF. Full variable domain (outside the CDR3, taken from reference TRBV7-2 and TRBJ2-4): GAGVSQSPSNKVTEKGKDVELRCDPISGHTALYWYRQSLGQGLEFLIYFQGNSAPDKSGLPSDRFSAERTGGSVSTLTIQRTQQEDSAVYLCASSRTWVGAKIAKNIQYFGAGTRLSVL.

This sequence joins TRBV4-1 and TRBJ1-4; TRBD1 might be the D (6 bases). Germline CDR1 MGHRA, CDR2 YSYEKL. The CDR3 consists of 17 residues. V dropped 3 bases and J dropped 4 bases, with 18 bases sitting between them. CDR3 loop: CASSHLVWDTGNEKLFF. CDR3 nucleotide sequence: TGCGCCAGCAGCCATTTGGTCTGGGACACGGGTAATGAAAAACTGTTTTTT.

The gene calls are TRBV7-2 and TRBJ1-2; D is uncertain. CDR3 length: 12 amino acids. Germline CDR1 SGHTA, CDR2 FQGNSA. The V and J ends lost 5 bases and 8 bases respectively, with 12 bases between them. CDR3 region: CASSPGPRGYTF. Here the CDR3 DNA reads TGTGCCAGCAGCCCGGGTCCTCGAGGCTACACCTTC.

The gene calls are TRBV6-2 or TRBV6-3 and TRBJ2-7; 15 bases agree with TRBD2. CDR1 is MNHEY and CDR2 is SVGEGT in the germline V gene. This CDR3 has 16 amino acids. V gave up 6 bases and J gave up 5 bases; unmatched junction bases: 8. The DNA for the CDR3 is TGTGCCAGCAGCTCCGGGACTAGCGGGAGGCTCCACGAGCAGTACTTC. Translating gives CASSSGTSGRLHEQYF.

V usage is TRBV11-3 and J usage is TRBJ2-1; TRBD2 is a possible D gene (6 bases). Germline V CDR1 and CDR2: SGHNT, YENEEA. V lost 7 bases to trimming and J lost 0 bases, with 10 bases between them. The CDR3 loop spans 14 amino acids. The DNA for the CDR3 is TGTGCCAGCAACGACGGGAGCTCCTACAATGAGCAGTTCTTC. Protein sequence: CASNDGSSYNEQFF.

The chain carries TRBV5-4 and TRBJ2-7; 15 bases are shared with TRBD2. This CDR3 has 18 residues. The junction had 11 bases not matched to a gene; V was cut back by 3 bases and J by 4 bases. Germline V gene lookup returns CDR1 SGHNT and CDR2 YYREEE (reference sequence). The chain's CDR3 is CASSSGLAGGIGPYEQYF. CDR3 nucleotide sequence: TGTGCCAGCAGCTCGGGACTAGCGGGGGGTATAGGTCCGTACGAGCAGTACTTC.

With respect to this clone: One end of the junction varies from germline; a read error may be responsible. The chain combines TRBV3-1 (or the pseudogene TRBV3-2) with TRBJ1-1; D not resolved. From germline, CDR1 is LGHDT and CDR2 YNNKEL (reference sequence). The CDR3 has 11 residues. This CDR3 is CASSQGAFFYF. Written as DNA, the CDR3 is TGTGCCAGCAGCCAGGGCGCTTTTTTTTATTTT.

The chain employs TRBV7-9 and TRBJ1-2, with 7 bases lining up with TRBD1. The V gene end was trimmed by 2 bases and the J gene end by 4 bases; junction bases not matched to a gene: 10. This CDR3 comprises 16 residues. Germline V gene data show CDR1 as SEHNR and CDR2 as FQNEAQ (reference sequence). The CDR3 nucleotides read TGTGCCAGCAGCTTACGTCGACAGGGTGGGGGCTATGGCTACACCTTC. This encodes CASSLRRQGGGYGYTF.

This clone has only one observation. The genes are TRBV13 and TRBJ2-7; D is unresolved. The germline V gene encodes CDR1 PRHDT and CDR2 FYEKMQ (reference sequence). The CDR3 has 13 amino acids. The V gene lost 2 bases and the J gene lost 6 bases, with 11 bases spanning the gap. The CDR3 is CASSLLSVSEQYF. DNA of the CDR3: TGTGCCAGCAGCTTACTCAGTGTTTCCGAGCAGTACTTC.